The rows below give T cell receptor beta chains drawn from one sample of a study of blood T cell repertoires in COVID-19. The assay was immunoSEQ multiplex PCR, and TCRdb's table has in-frame clones only and misses some. The sample contains under 25,000 clones, about nine tenths of which appear only once. The sample was peripheral blood. The source of these receptors is a woman aged 80 or older with acute or convalescent COVID-19. The CDR3 runs from the conserved cysteine through the conserved F or W. The D gene is left open where the match is weak. Clone size appears in some rows only: once, few, many, or a class for an expanded clone.

>few|TRBJ2-3|.|TRBV6-5
CASSSFSRQKTDTQYF
TGTGCCAGCAGTTCCTTTTCCCGACAGAAAACAGATACGCAGTATTTT
>.|TRBJ2-7|.|TRBV10-2
CASSEGGYEQYF
TGCGCCAGCAGTGAAGGGGGTTACGAGCAGTACTTC
>.|TRBJ2-2|TRBD2|TRBV19
CASSISRGGASPGELFF
TGTGCCAGTAGTATATCCCGCGGGGGGGCTTCCCCCGGGGAGCTGTTTTTT
>.|TRBJ2-3|.|TRBV27
CASIGRGPDTQYF
TGTGCCAGCATAGGCAGGGGTCCTGATACGCAGTATTTT
>.|TRBJ2-1|.|TRBV7-9
CASSLGVDEQFF
TGTGCCAGCAGCTTAGGAGTGGATGAGCAGTTCTTC
>.|TRBJ2-7|.|TRBV10-1
CASSVRDQGLFEQYF
TGCGCCAGCAGTGTACGAGATCAGGGCCTCTTTGAGCAGTACTTC
>.|TRBJ1-2|TRBD1|TRBV4-3
CASSQEVRDRYGYTF
TGCGCCAGCAGCCAAGAAGTCCGGGACAGGTATGGCTACACCTTC
>.|TRBJ1-1|.|TRBV19
CASSNLLNTEAFF
TGTGCCAGTAGTAATCTCTTGAACACTGAAGCTTTCTTT
>.|TRBJ2-2|.|TRBV4-3
CASSRGVTNTGELFF
TGCGCCAGCAGCCGCGGGGTCACGAACACCGGGGAGCTGTTTTTT
>.|TRBJ2-3|TRBD2|TRBV5-1
CASRIGGGGTDTQYF
TGCGCCAGCAGGATTGGCGGGGGGGGCACAGATACGCAGTATTTT
>few|TRBJ1-4|.|TRBV11-2
CASSFAAELFF
TGTGCCAGCAGCTTCGCTGCAGAACTGTTTTTT
>.|TRBJ2-1|TRBD2|TRBV19
CASSIGASGRSLDEQFF
TGTGCCAGTAGTATTGGGGCTAGCGGGAGGTCCTTGGATGAGCAGTTCTTC
>few|TRBJ1-3|.|TRBV4-3
CASSQEVRATSGNTIYF
TGCGCCAGCAGCCAAGAGGTCAGGGCGACCTCTGGAAACACCATATATTTT
>.|TRBJ1-1|TRBD1|TRBV6-6
CASSSQDRGGEAFF
TGTGCCAGCAGTTCCCAGGACAGGGGCGGGGAAGCTTTCTTT
>.|TRBJ2-7|TRBD2|TRBV9
CASSVGGRGVNYEQYF
TGTGCCAGCAGCGTAGGAGGGCGGGGGGTGAACTACGAGCAGTACTTC
>.|TRBJ2-3|.|TRBV7-2
CASSLAQGGQYF
TGTGCCAGCAGCTTAGCCCAGGGGGGGCAGTATTTT
>once|TRBJ1-5|.|TRBV6-2/TRBV6-3
CASSRTAGAQPQHF
TGTGCCAGCAGCCGGACGGCAGGGGCCCAGCCCCAGCATTTT
>.|TRBJ1-1|.|TRBV5-1
CASSLDRGGLNTEAFF
TGCGCCAGCAGCTTGGACCGGGGAGGGCTGAACACTGAAGCTTTCTTT
>.|TRBJ1-1|TRBD1|TRBV5-8
CASSWGDRDGEAFF
TGTGCCAGCAGCTGGGGCGACAGGGATGGTGAAGCTTTCTTT
>.|TRBJ2-5|.|TRBV3-1/TRBV3-2
CASSQERQSSGCQETQYF
TGTGCCAGCAGCCAAGAGCGGCAAAGTTCAGGGTGCCAAGAGACCCAGTACTTC
>once|TRBJ1-3|.|TRBV9
CASSVDSDSSGNTIYF
TGTGCCAGCAGCGTTGACAGCGATAGCTCTGGAAACACCATATATTTT
>.|TRBJ2-1|.|TRBV7-2
CASSLNAGVGNNEQFF
TGTGCCAGCAGCCTAAACGCAGGGGTTGGGAACAATGAGCAGTTCTTC
>.|TRBJ2-2|TRBD1|TRBV19
CASKGDRTNTGELFF
TGTGCCAGTAAGGGGGACAGGACGAACACCGGGGAGCTGTTTTTT
>.|TRBJ2-2|.|TRBV7-2
CASRGWTYTGELFF
TGTGCCAGCAGAGGCTGGACATATACCGGGGAGCTGTTTTTT
>.|TRBJ1-5|TRBD1|TRBV6-1
CASSDGTGGNQPQHF
TGTGCCAGCAGTGACGGGACAGGGGGTAATCAGCCCCAGCATTTT
>once|TRBJ1-1|.|TRBV16
CASSHIGDTEAFF
TGTGCCAGCAGCCACATAGGAGACACTGAAGCTTTCTTT
>.|TRBJ2-1|TRBD2|TRBV7-9
CASSLIAGVWNEQFF
TGTGCCAGCAGCTTAATAGCGGGAGTGTGGAATGAGCAGTTCTTC
>.|TRBJ2-2|TRBD2|TRBV15
CATRGRDHTGELFF
TGTGCCACCAGAGGGAGGGACCATACCGGGGAGCTGTTTTTT
>.|TRBJ2-2|TRBD2|TRBV10-3
CAISHSGTSGRGGTGELFF
TGTGCCATCAGCCATTCCGGGACTAGCGGGAGAGGTGGAACCGGGGAGCTGTTTTTT
>.|TRBJ2-3|.|TRBV19
CASSTRQASTDTQYF
TGTGCCAGTAGTACCCGACAGGCGAGCACAGATACGCAGTATTTT
>.|TRBJ1-3|TRBD1|TRBV10-3
CAISAGQALSGNTIYF
TGTGCCATCAGTGCCGGACAGGCCCTTTCTGGAAACACCATATATTTT
>.|TRBJ2-1|TRBD2|TRBV7-2
CASSFGAGAYNEQFF
TGTGCCAGCAGCTTTGGGGCGGGGGCCTACAATGAGCAGTTCTTC
>once|TRBJ1-5|.|TRBV2
CASSQGRSQPQHF
TGTGCCAGCAGTCAGGGAAGGAGCCAGCCCCAGCATTTT
>.|TRBJ1-1|.|TRBV4-3
CASSPGGAEAFF
TGCGCCAGCAGCCCTGGAGGCGCTGAAGCTTTCTTT
>.|TRBJ2-3|TRBD2|TRBV5-1
CASSRLGSGRAGGVTDTQYF
TGCGCCAGCAGCCGCCTCGGTAGCGGGAGGGCCGGGGGAGTCACAGATACGCAGTATTTT
>.|TRBJ2-3|.|TRBV5-1
CASSLGTSTDTQYF
TGCGCCAGCAGCTTAGGGACTAGCACAGATACGCAGTATTTT
>.|TRBJ2-3|TRBD2|TRBV4-1
CASSQALIGSGASSGTQYF
TGCGCCAGCAGCCAAGCCCTCATTGGTAGCGGGGCTTCCAGTGGTACGCAGTATTTT
>.|TRBJ2-7|TRBD1|TRBV19
CARKDRDYEQYF
TGTGCCAGAAAAGACAGGGATTACGAGCAGTACTTC
>.|TRBJ1-1|TRBD1|TRBV19
CATGQGLYTEAFF
TGTGCCACAGGACAGGGCCTATACACTGAAGCTTTCTTT
>.|TRBJ1-2|TRBD1|TRBV4-3
CASSQESDRGRYGYTF
TGCGCCAGCAGCCAAGAGAGCGACAGGGGCCGTTATGGCTACACCTTC
>.|TRBJ1-2|.|TRBV6-2/TRBV6-3
CASSYPGTVYGYTF
TGTGCCAGCAGTTACCCAGGGACTGTCTATGGCTACACCTTC
>.|TRBJ1-5|.|TRBV6-6
CASSYNQYSNQPQHF
TGTGCCAGCAGTTACAACCAGTATAGCAATCAGCCCCAGCATTTT
>.|TRBJ1-2|TRBD1|TRBV19
CASSISRQGPYGYTF
TGTGCCAGTAGTATCTCGCGACAGGGCCCCTATGGCTACACCTTC
>.|TRBJ2-2|TRBD1|TRBV18
CASSPRGTGPGELFF
TGTGCCAGCTCACCGCGCGGGACAGGGCCCGGGGAGCTGTTTTTT
>.|TRBJ2-5|TRBD2|TRBV28
CASRSPAGVKETQYF
TGTGCCAGCAGGTCTCCAGCGGGGGTAAAAGAGACCCAGTACTTC
>.|TRBJ1-1|.|TRBV2
CASSERGPAEAFF
TGTGCCAGCAGTGAAAGGGGCCCGGCTGAAGCTTTCTTT
>few|TRBJ2-1|TRBD1|TRBV6-5
CASSYRDRPNEQFF
TGTGCCAGCAGTTACCGGGACAGACCTAATGAGCAGTTCTTC
>.|TRBJ2-1|TRBD2|TRBV6-2/TRBV6-3
CASSSHIGLAGGVPNEQFF
TGTGCCAGCAGTTCCCACATCGGACTAGCGGGGGGGGTGCCTAATGAGCAGTTCTTC